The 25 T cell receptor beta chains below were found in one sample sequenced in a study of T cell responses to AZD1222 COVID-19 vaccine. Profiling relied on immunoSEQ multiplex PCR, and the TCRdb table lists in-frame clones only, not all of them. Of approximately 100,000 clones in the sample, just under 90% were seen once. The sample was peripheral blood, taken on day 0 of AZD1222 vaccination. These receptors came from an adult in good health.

The CDR3 spells CATSDLYGGYNEQFF. The CDR3 nucleotides are TGTGCCACCAGTGATTTGTACGGGGGCTACAATGAGCAGTTCTTC. The chain uses TRBV24-1 and TRBJ2-1, with D possibly TRBD2 on 6 matching bases. The CDR3 totals 15 residues. The germline V gene encodes CDR1 KGHDR and CDR2 SFDVKD. V was pared by 0 bases and J by 3 bases, with 8 bases between.

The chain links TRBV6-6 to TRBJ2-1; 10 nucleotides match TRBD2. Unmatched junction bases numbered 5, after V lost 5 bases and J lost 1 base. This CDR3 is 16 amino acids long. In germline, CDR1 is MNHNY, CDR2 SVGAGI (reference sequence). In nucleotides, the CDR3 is TGTGCCAGCAGTCGAGCGGGAGGGGGTTCCTACAATGAGCAGTTCTTC. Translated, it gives CASSRAGGGSYNEQFF.

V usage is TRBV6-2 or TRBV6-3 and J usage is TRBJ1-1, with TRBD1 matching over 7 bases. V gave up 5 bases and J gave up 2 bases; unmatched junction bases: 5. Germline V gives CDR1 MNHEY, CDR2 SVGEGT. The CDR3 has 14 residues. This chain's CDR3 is CASSRDRANTEAFF. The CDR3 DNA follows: TGTGCCAGCAGTCGTGACAGGGCTAACACTGAAGCTTTCTTT.

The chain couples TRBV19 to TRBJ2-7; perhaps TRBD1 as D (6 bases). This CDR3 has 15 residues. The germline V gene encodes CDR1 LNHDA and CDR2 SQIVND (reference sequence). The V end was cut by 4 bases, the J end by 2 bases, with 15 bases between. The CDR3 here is CASSTSRDITYEQYF. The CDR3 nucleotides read TGTGCCAGTAGTACCTCCCGGGACATAACCTACGAGCAGTACTTC.

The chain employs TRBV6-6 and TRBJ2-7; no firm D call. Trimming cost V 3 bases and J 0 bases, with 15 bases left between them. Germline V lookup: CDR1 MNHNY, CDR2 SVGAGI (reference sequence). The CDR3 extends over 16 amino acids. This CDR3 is CASSYDPTSASYEQYF. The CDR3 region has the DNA TGTGCCAGCAGTTATGATCCGACGTCCGCCTCCTACGAGCAGTACTTC.

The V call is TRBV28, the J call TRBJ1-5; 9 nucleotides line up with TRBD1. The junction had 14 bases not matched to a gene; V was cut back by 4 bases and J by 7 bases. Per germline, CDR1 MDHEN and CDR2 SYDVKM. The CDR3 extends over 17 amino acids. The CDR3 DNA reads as TGTGCCAGCAGTTCTACCGGGACAGGGAGTTTTTGGCAGCCCCAGCATTTT. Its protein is CASSSTGTGSFWQPQHF.

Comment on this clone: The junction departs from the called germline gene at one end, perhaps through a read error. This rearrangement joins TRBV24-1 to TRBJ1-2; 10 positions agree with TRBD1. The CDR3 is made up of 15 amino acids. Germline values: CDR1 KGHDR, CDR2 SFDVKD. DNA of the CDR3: TGTGCCACGAGTGCACCGGGACAGGGGCCGTATGGCTACACCTTC. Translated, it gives CATSAPGQGPYGYTF.

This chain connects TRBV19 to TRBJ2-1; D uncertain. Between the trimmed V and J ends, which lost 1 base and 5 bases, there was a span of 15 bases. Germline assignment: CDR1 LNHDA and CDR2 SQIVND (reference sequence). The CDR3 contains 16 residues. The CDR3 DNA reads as TGTGCCAGTAGTATAGGCCCAGCGCCAAGGGACAATGAGCAGTTCTTC. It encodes CASSIGPAPRDNEQFF.

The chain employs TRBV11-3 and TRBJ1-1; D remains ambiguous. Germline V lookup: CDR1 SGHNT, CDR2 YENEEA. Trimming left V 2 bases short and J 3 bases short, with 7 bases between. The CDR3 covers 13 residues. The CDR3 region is CASSLQVDTEAFF. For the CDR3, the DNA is TGTGCCAGCAGCTTACAGGTGGACACTGAAGCTTTCTTT.

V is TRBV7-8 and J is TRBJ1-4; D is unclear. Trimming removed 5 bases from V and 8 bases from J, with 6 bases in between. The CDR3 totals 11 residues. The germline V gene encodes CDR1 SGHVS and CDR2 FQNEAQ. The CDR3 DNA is TGTGCCAGCAGCCTCAACGAAAAACTGTTTTTT. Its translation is CASSLNEKLFF.

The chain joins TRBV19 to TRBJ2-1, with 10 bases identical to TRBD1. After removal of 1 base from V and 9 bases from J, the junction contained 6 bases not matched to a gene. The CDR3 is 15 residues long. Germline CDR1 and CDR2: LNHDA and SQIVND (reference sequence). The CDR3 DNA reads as TGTGCCAGTAGTATAGTCCTCGGACAGGGGGTTGAGCAGTTCTTC. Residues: CASSIVLGQGVEQFF.

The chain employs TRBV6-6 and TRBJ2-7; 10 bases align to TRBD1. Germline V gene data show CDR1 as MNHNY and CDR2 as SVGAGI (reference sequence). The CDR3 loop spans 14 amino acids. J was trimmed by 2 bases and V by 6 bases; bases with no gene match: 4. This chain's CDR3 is CASSTGQGTYEQYF. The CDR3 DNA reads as TGTGCCAGCAGCACGGGACAGGGGACCTACGAGCAGTACTTC.

DNA for the CDR3: TGCAGCGTTGAAGATCTCAGATTCCCCTACGAGCAGTACTTC. Translated: CSVEDLRFPYEQYF. This chain links TRBV29-1 with TRBJ2-7; unclear D gene. V was trimmed by 0 bases and J by 2 bases, leaving 11 bases between them. Germline CDR1 SQVTM, CDR2 ANQGSEA. This CDR3 contains 14 residues.

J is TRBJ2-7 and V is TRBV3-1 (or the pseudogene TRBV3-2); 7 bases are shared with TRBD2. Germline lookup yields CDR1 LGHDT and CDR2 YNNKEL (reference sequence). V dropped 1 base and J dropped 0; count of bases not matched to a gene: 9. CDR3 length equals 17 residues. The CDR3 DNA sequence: TGTGCCAGCAGCCAAGGAGTAGCAGCGGGACTCTCCTACGAGCAGTACTTC. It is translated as CASSQGVAAGLSYEQYF.

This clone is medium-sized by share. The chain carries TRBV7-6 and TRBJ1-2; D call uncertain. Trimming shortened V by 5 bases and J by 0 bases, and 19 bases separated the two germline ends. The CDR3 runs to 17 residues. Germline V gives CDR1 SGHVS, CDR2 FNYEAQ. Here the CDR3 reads CASSASASGPPNYGYTF. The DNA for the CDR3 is TGTGCCAGCAGCGCCTCGGCGTCGGGCCCACCTAACTATGGCTACACCTTC.

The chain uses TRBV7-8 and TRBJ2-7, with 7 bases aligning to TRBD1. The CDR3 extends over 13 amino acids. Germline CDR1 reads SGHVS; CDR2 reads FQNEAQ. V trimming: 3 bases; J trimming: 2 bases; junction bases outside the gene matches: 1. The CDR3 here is CASSLGQPYEQYF. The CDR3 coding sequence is TGTGCCAGCAGCTTGGGACAGCCCTACGAGCAGTACTTC.

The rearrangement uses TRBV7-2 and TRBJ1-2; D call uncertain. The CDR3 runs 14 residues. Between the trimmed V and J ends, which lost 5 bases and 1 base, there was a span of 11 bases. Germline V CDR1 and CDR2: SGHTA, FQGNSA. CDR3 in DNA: TGTGCCAGCAGCCTGGAACCGGGTAACTATGGCTACACCTTC. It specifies CASSLEPGNYGYTF. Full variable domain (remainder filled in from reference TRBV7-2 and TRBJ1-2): GAGVSQSPSNKVTEKGKDVELRCDPISGHTALYWYRQSLGQGLEFLIYFQGNSAPDKSGLPSDRFSAERTGGSVSTLTIQRTQQEDSAVYLCASSLEPGNYGYTFGSGTRLTVV.

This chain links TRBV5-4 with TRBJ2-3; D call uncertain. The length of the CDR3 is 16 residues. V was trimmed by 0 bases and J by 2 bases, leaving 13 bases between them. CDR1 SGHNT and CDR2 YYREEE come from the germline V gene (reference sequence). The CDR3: CASSLGGGGTTDTQYF. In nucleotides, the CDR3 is TGTGCCAGCAGCTTGGGAGGTGGCGGAACCACAGATACGCAGTATTTT.

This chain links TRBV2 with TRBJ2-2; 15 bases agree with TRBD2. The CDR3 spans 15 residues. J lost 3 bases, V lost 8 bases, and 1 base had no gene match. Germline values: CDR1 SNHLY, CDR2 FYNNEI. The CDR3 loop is CASGLAGGDTGELFF. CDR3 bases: TGTGCCAGCGGACTAGCGGGAGGGGACACCGGGGAGCTGTTTTTT. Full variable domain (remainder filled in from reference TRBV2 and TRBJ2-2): EPEVTQTPSHQVTQMGQEVILRCVPISNHLYFYWYRQILGQKVEFLVSFYNNEISEKSEIFDDQFSVERPDGSNFTLKIRSTKLEDSAMYFCASGLAGGDTGELFFGEGSRLTVL.

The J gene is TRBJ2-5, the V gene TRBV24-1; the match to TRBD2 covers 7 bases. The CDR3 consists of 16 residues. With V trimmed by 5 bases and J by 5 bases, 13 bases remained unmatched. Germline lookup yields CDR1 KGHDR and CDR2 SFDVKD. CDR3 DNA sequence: TGTGCCACCAGTGTAAGATCCGGACTAGTCGGGGAGACCCAGTACTTC. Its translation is CATSVRSGLVGETQYF.

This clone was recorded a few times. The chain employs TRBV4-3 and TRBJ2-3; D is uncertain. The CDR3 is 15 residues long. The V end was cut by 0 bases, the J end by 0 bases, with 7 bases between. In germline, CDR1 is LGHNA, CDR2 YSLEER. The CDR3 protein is CASSQDLVSTDTQYF. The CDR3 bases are TGCGCCAGCAGCCAAGATCTTGTTAGCACAGATACGCAGTATTTT.

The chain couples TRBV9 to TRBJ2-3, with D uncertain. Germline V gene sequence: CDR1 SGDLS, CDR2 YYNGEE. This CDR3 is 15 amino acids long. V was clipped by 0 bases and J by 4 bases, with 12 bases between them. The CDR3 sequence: CASSVGDSPPDTQYF. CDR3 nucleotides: TGTGCCAGCAGCGTAGGAGATAGCCCCCCAGATACGCAGTATTTT.

DNA for the CDR3: TGTGCCAGCAGCTTAGGAGAAAGGGATTCACCCCTCCACTTT. Its translation is CASSLGERDSPLHF. V and J are TRBV5-4 and TRBJ1-6; D not certain. The germline CDR1 and CDR2 sequences are SGHNT and YYREEE (reference sequence). V was trimmed by 2 bases and J by 8 bases, leaving 11 bases between them. This CDR3 has 14 amino acids.

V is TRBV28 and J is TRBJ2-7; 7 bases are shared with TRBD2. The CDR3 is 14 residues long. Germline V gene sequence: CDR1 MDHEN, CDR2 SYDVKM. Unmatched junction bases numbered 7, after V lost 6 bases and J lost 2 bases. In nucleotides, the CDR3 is TGTGCCAGCAGCCGCGGGGGTTTGGCCTACGAGCAGTACTTC. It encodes CASSRGGLAYEQYF.

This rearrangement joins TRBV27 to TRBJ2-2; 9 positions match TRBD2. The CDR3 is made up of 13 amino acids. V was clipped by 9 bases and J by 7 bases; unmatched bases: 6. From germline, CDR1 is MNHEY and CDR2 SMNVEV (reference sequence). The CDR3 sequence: CASSSGSGGELFF. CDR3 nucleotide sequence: TGTGCCAGTAGTAGCGGGAGTGGCGGGGAGCTGTTTTTT.